Listed below are T cell receptor beta chains from one sample, sequenced in a study of technical replicates of blood from a few donors. Clones were read by immunoSEQ multiplex PCR, and TCRdb kept only the in-frame ones, dropping some. The sample has approximately 100,000 clones, nearly 96% seen once. The specimen sequenced was T cells isolated from PBMCs. These receptors came from a human donor in good health. Each CDR3 is given with its conserved first and last residue. D genes are given only for firm matches. Expanded clones are given a class, and other clones once, few, many or no size at all.

TRBJ2-7 | TRBD1 | TRBV6-1 | . | TGTGCCAGCAGTCTGGTACAGGGGCCCTCGGGGGAGCAGTACTTC | CASSLVQGPSGEQYF
TRBJ2-7 | . | TRBV5-1 | . | TGCGCCAGCAGCTTGTTCCTAGCGGGACAGGGGCATGACGAGCAGTACTTC | CASSLFLAGQGHDEQYF
TRBJ2-3 | . | TRBV27 | . | TGTGCCAGCAGCCAGAGTACTAGCCTCTACACAGATACGCAGTATTTT | CASSQSTSLYTDTQYF
TRBJ1-1 | . | TRBV27 | . | TGTGCCAGCAGCCTATTCCGGGGAACTGAAGCTTTCTTT | CASSLFRGTEAFF
TRBJ1-2 | TRBD1 | TRBV7-9 | . | TGTGCCAGCAGCTTCCCGGACAGGGATATCTATGGCTACACCTTC | CASSFPDRDIYGYTF
TRBJ1-2 | . | TRBV11-2 | many | TGTGCCAGCAGCCCCTGGACAACTCCTAACTATGGCTACACCTTC | CASSPWTTPNYGYTF
TRBJ2-1 | TRBD2 | TRBV5-1 | . | TGCGCCAGCAGCTTGGTGCCGGGGACGGGAGGATTCAATGAGCAGTTCTTC | CASSLVPGTGGFNEQFF
TRBJ2-7 | . | TRBV6-5 | . | TGTGCCAGCAGTTACTCGATCGGCGGCGAGCAGTACTTC | CASSYSIGGEQYF
TRBJ2-1 | TRBD2 | TRBV4-2 | . | TGTGCCAGCAGCCAAGATCAAGCGGGGGGGCCCCACAATGAGCAGTTCTTC | CASSQDQAGGPHNEQFF
TRBJ2-5 | . | TRBV4-1 | . | TGCGCCAGCAGCCAAGTAGTCCAAGAGACCCAGTACTTC | CASSQVVQETQYF
TRBJ1-2 | . | TRBV19 | . | TGTGCCAGTACCCCGCGGGCCCCTCGGGGAGAGGCCCGCTATGGCTACACCTTC | CASTPRAPRGEARYGYTF
TRBJ1-4 | TRBD1 | TRBV9 | . | TGTGCCAGCAGCTTCTCCGGGACAGGGGGTGAAAAACTGTTTTTT | CASSFSGTGGEKLFF
TRBJ1-1 | . | TRBV9 | . | TGTGCCAGCAGCCCAGGGGTATGGTCGGGAGCTTTCTTT | CASSPGVWSGAFF
TRBJ2-2 | TRBD1 | TRBV28 | . | TGTGCCAGCACCTTCGGACAGGGTAACTTAATCGGGGAGCTGTTTTTT | CASTFGQGNLIGELFF
TRBJ2-5 | TRBD2 | TRBV7-6 | . | TGTGCCAGCAGCTTTGACGGGGGGGAAGAGACCCAGTACTTC | CASSFDGGEETQYF
TRBJ1-4 | TRBD1 | TRBV7-9 | . | TGTGCCAGCAGTCCCAGACAGGGGAATGAAAAACTGTTTTTT | CASSPRQGNEKLFF